This T cell receptor (beta chain) came from a study of blood T cells in healthy people across ages. Points from the study as a whole: Comparison with aged donors showed that long-lived donors had more naive CD4+ cells and higher diversity. Observed TCR beta diversity per million T cells went down as age went up. This fall followed a roughly linear course with age. Naive T cell percentage and TCR beta diversity correlated strongly.

With a J-beta primer mix and a sample-barcoded 5' primer, a second PCR ran about 7 to 12 cycles. TCRdb re-derived calls from the 5' RACE reads in MiXCR, one entry per CDR3 protein. The sample consists of around 1.1 million distinct CDR3 sequences, about two fifths of them appearing once. A few counts support this clonotype. No antigen is known for it. From germline, CDR1 is DFQATT and CDR2 SNEGSKA (reference sequence). Trimming shortened V by 5 bases and J by 3 bases, and 16 bases separated the two germline ends. This CDR3 contains 14 residues. About 10 milliliters of peripheral blood were drawn from each donor.

The sequence derives from a man between 18 and 29 years old in good health. Material for sequencing was blood. The chain combines TRBV20-1 with TRBJ1-2; D is perhaps TRBD1 (5 bases). CDR3 sequence: CSAPGRTGHYGYTF. In DNA form, the CDR3 reads TGCAGTGCTCCCGGGCGAACGGGGCACTATGGCTACACCTTC.